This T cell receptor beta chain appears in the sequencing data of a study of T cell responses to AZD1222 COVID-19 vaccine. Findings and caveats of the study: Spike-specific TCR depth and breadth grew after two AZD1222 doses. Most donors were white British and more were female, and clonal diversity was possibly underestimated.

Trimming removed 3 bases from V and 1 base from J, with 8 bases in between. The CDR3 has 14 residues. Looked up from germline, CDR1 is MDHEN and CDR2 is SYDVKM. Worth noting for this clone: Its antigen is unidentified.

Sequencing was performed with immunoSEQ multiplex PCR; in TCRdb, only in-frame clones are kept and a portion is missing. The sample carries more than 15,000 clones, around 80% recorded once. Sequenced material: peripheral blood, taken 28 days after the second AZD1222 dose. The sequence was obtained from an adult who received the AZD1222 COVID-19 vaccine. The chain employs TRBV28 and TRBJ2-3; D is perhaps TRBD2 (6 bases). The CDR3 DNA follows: TGTGCCAGCAGTTTCCCGGGGGGCACAGATACGCAGTATTTT. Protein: CASSFPGGTDTQYF. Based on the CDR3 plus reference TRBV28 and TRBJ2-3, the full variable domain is DVKVTQSSRYLVKRTGEKVFLECVQDMDHENMFWYRQDPGLGLRLIYFSYDVKMKEKGDIPEGYSVSREKKERFSLILESASTNQTSMYLCASSFPGGTDTQYFGPGTRLTVL.